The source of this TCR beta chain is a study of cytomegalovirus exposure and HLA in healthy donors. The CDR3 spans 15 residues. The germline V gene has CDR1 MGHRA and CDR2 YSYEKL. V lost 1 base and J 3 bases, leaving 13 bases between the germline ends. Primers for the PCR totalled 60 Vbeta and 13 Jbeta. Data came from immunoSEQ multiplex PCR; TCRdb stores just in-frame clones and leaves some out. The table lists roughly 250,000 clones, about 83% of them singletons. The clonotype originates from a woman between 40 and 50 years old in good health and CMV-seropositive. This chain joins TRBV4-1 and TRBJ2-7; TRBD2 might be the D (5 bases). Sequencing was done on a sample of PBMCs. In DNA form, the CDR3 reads TGCGCCAGCAGCCAAGGTTTGGAGCGGATCTACGAGCAGTACTTC. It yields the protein CASSQGLERIYEQYF.